This entry lists 28 T cell receptor beta chains sequenced from one sample in a study of T cells in Graves' hyperthyroidism and ophthalmopathy. TCR beta CDR3 regions were amplified from RNA. The HTBI primer set drove a first-round RT-PCR of the TCR CDR3. A single record per CDR3 protein comes from TCRdb applying MiXCR to the multiplex PCR reads. Among some 300,000 distinct CDR3 sequences listed, about 14% were seen once. The source material was blood. The receptors come from a woman younger than 45 with Graves' hyperthyroidism that later progressed to Graves' ophthalmopathy.

This clonotype has at least ten counts. The J gene is TRBJ1-5, the V gene TRBV20-1, with 7 positions matching TRBD1. The germline V gene encodes CDR1 DFQATT and CDR2 SNEGSKA (reference sequence). Trimming at V came to 1 base and at J to 4 bases, leaving 10 bases not matched to a gene. This CDR3 contains 16 residues. This CDR3 is CSARVAWGTVNQPQHF. The CDR3 nucleotides read TGCAGTGCTAGAGTTGCGTGGGGGACAGTTAATCAGCCCCAGCATTTT.

This clonotype was detected ten times or more. V gene TRBV7-9 combines with J gene TRBJ2-3; D unresolved. The CDR3 is 12 amino acids. Looked up from germline, CDR1 is SEHNR and CDR2 is FQNEAQ (reference sequence). V dropped 5 bases and J dropped 4 bases, with 7 bases sitting between them. CDR3 nucleotide sequence: TGTGCCAGCAGCCCGAGGCCAGATACGCAGTATTTT. Encoded protein: CASSPRPDTQYF.

This clonotype has at least ten counts. This rearrangement joins TRBV12-5 to TRBJ2-1; 7 nucleotides line up with TRBD2. CDR3 length equals 19 residues. The J segment lost 2 bases and the V segment lost 3 bases, leaving 16 bases of the junction unmatched. Germline V gene data show CDR1 as LGHNT and CDR2 as FRNRAP. CDR3 coding DNA: TGTGCTAGTGGTTTCCAATCTTTAGTCGCGGGAGTTACCTACAATGAGCAGTTCTTC. Its translation is CASGFQSLVAGVTYNEQFF.

The V and J genes are TRBV2 and TRBJ1-2; 9 bases are a match to TRBD1. The trim removed 6 bases at V and 4 bases at J, leaving 9 bases unmatched. CDR3 size: 15 residues. Germline assignment: CDR1 SNHLY and CDR2 FYNNEI. The CDR3 sequence is CASRSGTGKGYGYTF. DNA of the CDR3: TGTGCCAGCAGGAGTGGGACAGGGAAAGGCTATGGCTACACCTTC.

Many counts were recorded for this clonotype. V is TRBV12-3 or TRBV12-4 and J is TRBJ2-6; no clear D gene. The CDR3 contains 15 residues. Trimming stripped 5 bases from V and 2 bases from J, with 10 bases between. As DNA, the CDR3 is TGTGCCAGCAGTCCCGAAGGGCCTGGGGCCAACGTCCTGACTTTC. Amino acid sequence: CASSPEGPGANVLTF.

This clonotype has a count of ten or more. V gene TRBV20-1 combines with J gene TRBJ2-1; D is perhaps TRBD2 (6 bases). The V end was cut by 2 bases, the J end by 10 bases, with 18 bases between. There are 14 residues in the CDR3. Germline assignment: CDR1 DFQATT and CDR2 SNEGSKA (reference sequence). The CDR3 loop is CSARLLAGGIEQFF. CDR3 in DNA: TGCAGTGCTAGATTACTAGCAGGAGGGATAGAGCAGTTCTTC.

The chain carries TRBV2 and TRBJ2-2; 7 bases match TRBD2. The V gene's germline CDR1 is SNHLY and CDR2 FYNNEI. The CDR3 runs to 15 residues. Trimming removed 6 bases from V and 4 bases from J; junction bases left unmatched: 8. CDR3 sequence (DNA): TGTGCCAGCAGGACGGGGGGTGACGGCACCGGGGAGCTGTTTTTT. Translating it yields CASRTGGDGTGELFF.

The chain is built from TRBV10-3 and TRBJ1-1; D is unresolved. This CDR3 has 14 residues. The germline CDR1 and CDR2 sequences are ENHRY and SYGVKD. V gave up 3 bases and J gave up 1 base, with 9 bases separating them. CDR3 in amino acids: CAISDSDENTEAFF. The CDR3 DNA is TGTGCCATCAGTGATTCCGACGAGAACACTGAAGCTTTCTTT.

A word on this clonotype: This may come from a read error, since a much larger clone is one base off. The rearrangement links TRBV7-2 to TRBJ2-1; no clear D gene. From germline, CDR1 is SGHTA and CDR2 FQGNSA. The CDR3 contains 14 residues. The CDR3 sequence is CVSSLHSANNEQFF. The CDR3 DNA reads TGTGTCAGCAGCCTTCATTCAGCGAACAATGAGCAGTTCTTC. Supplemented by reference TRBV7-2 and TRBJ2-1, the full variable domain reads GAGVSQSPSNKVTEKGKDVELRCDPISGHTALYWYRQSLGQGLEFLIYFQGNSAPDKSGLPSDRFSAERTGGSVSTLTIQRTQQEDSAVYLCVSSLHSANNEQFFGPGTRLTVL.

As regards this clonotype: Given a much more abundant clone one base away, this may be a read error. This chain joins TRBV18 and TRBJ2-2; 9 bases align to TRBD2. In germline, CDR1 is KGHSH, CDR2 LQKENI. The CDR3 covers 17 residues. DNA for the CDR3: TGTGCCCGCTCACGCGATTCTAGCGGGGAAAACACCGGGGAGCTGTTTTTT. It codes for CARSRDSSGENTGELFF.

The chain has TRBV19 and TRBJ1-1; 9 positions match TRBD1. The CDR3 is 13 residues long. The V segment lost 6 bases and the J segment 6 bases; nucleotides outside the gene matches: 5. The germline gives CDR1 LNHDA, CDR2 SQIVND (reference sequence). The CDR3: CASSPGQGSEAFF. The DNA of the CDR3 is TGTGCCAGTAGCCCGGGACAGGGATCTGAAGCTTTCTTT.

On this clonotype itself: This clone may be a read error of a much larger clone one base away. The conserved phenylalanine or tryptophan is not found at the CDR3 terminus, so this likely reflects a read error. The chain links TRBV12-3 or TRBV12-4 to TRBJ2-7; 9 nucleotides agree with TRBD1. The junction had 14 bases not matched to a gene; V was cut back by 6 bases and J by 5 bases. The CDR3 sequence is 16 residues long. CDR3 in DNA: TGTGCCAGCAGCGAAACCATCGGGACAGGGCACCACGAGCAGTACCTC. Translation gives CASSETIGTGHHEQYL.

This clonotype was found many times. CDR3 protein: CASSRDGFSYEQYF. DNA of the CDR3: TGTGCCAGCAGTCGGGACGGATTCTCCTACGAGCAGTACTTC. This chain links TRBV6-1 with TRBJ2-7, with D perhaps given as TRBD1 or TRBD2 (5 bases each). V lost 5 bases, J lost 0 bases, and 11 bases lay in between. The length of the CDR3 is 14 residues. Germline CDR1 is MNHNS and CDR2 is SASEGT.

This clonotype occurred a few times. This sequence joins TRBV9 and TRBJ2-1; 9 nucleotides line up with TRBD2. Trimming took 5 bases from V and 6 from J; bases not matched to a gene: 12. The CDR3 spans 16 residues. The germline V gene encodes CDR1 SGDLS and CDR2 YYNGEE. CDR3: CASSSPGLAGINEQFF. CDR3 bases: TGTGCCAGCAGTTCCCCAGGGCTAGCGGGAATCAATGAGCAGTTCTTC.

This clonotype was seen at least ten times. The rearrangement uses TRBV27 and TRBJ1-2, with no clear D. The CDR3 has 13 amino acids. The V end lost 2 bases, the J end lost 0 bases, and 4 bases lay between the germline ends. CDR1 is MNHEY and CDR2 is SMNVEV in the germline V gene (reference sequence). DNA of the CDR3: TGTGCCAGCAGTTTAGGCTCTAACTATGGCTACACCTTC. This codes for CASSLGSNYGYTF.

This clonotype was found once. The J gene is TRBJ1-1, the V gene TRBV5-1; D remains ambiguous. The ends were cut back, 0 bases at V and 3 bases at J, with 9 bases in the middle. Germline lookup yields CDR1 SGHRS and CDR2 YFSETQ. CDR3 length: 14 amino acids. The CDR3 protein is CASSLGVSDTEAFF. As DNA, the CDR3 is TGCGCCAGCAGCTTGGGAGTTTCGGACACTGAAGCTTTCTTT.

This chain links TRBV29-1 with TRBJ2-7; TRBD2 agrees at 8 bases. The CDR3 has 14 amino acids. V lost 6 bases, J lost 0 bases, and 7 bases stayed unmatched. Looked up from germline, CDR1 is SQVTM and CDR2 is ANQGSEA. In DNA, the CDR3 is TGCAGCGTCCTACTAGCGGCCAACTCCTACGAGCAGTACTTC. This translates into CSVLLAANSYEQYF.

CDR3 sequence: CATSDWQSNTGELFF. In DNA, the CDR3 is TGTGCCACCAGTGATTGGCAGTCAAACACCGGGGAGCTGTTTTTT. The chain carries TRBV24-1 and TRBJ2-2; D uncertain. The germline V gene encodes CDR1 KGHDR and CDR2 SFDVKD. The V and J ends lost 2 bases and 2 bases respectively, with 8 bases between them. The CDR3 spans 15 residues.

This clonotype was seen many times. The gene calls are TRBV6-1 and TRBJ1-5; 9 bases map to TRBD1. Germline CDR1 reads MNHNS; CDR2 reads SASEGT. The CDR3 is 15 amino acids. V gave up 6 bases and J gave up 5 bases; unmatched junction bases: 8. This chain's CDR3 is CASRPFRDRDQPQHF. CDR3 sequence (DNA): TGTGCCAGCAGACCATTCCGGGACAGGGATCAGCCCCAGCATTTT.

The chain combines TRBV11-2 with TRBJ2-7, with D possibly called TRBD1 or TRBD2 (5 bases each). Germline V CDR1 and CDR2: SGHAT, FQNNGV. V gave up 4 bases and J gave up 3 bases, with 13 bases separating them. CDR3 length equals 14 residues. The CDR3 DNA is TGTGCCAGCAGCTCCCTAGGGACCGGCTACGAGCAGTACTTC. Its protein is CASSSLGTGYEQYF.

This clonotype was detected many times. The genes are TRBV20-1 and TRBJ2-1, with 7 bases aligning to TRBD1. There are 21 residues in the CDR3. Germline V gives CDR1 DFQATT, CDR2 SNEGSKA (reference sequence). Trimming removed 2 bases from V and 2 bases from J; junction bases left unmatched: 24. As DNA, the CDR3 is TGCAGTGCTAGAAGACAGGGCCCCGGAGTGGGAAGAACTGGGGCCTACAATGAGCAGTTCTTC. Amino acids: CSARRQGPGVGRTGAYNEQFF.

This clonotype was seen ten or more times. The chain uses TRBV27 and TRBJ2-7; 8 bases match TRBD1. Germline V CDR1 and CDR2: MNHEY, SMNVEV (reference sequence). With 6 bases clipped from V and 7 bases from J, the junction kept 11 bases outside the gene matches. The CDR3 covers 14 residues. CDR3: CASSLDRDHGEQYF. The CDR3 coding sequence is TGTGCCAGCAGCTTGGACAGGGATCATGGGGAGCAGTACTTC.

The V call is TRBV4-3, the J call TRBJ1-3, with D uncertain. Deletions cut 0 bases from V and 7 bases from J, with 13 bases between. There are 15 residues in the CDR3. Germline lookup yields CDR1 LGHNA and CDR2 YSLEER. As DNA, the CDR3 is TGCGCCAGCAGCCAAGATCTCGGCAGTCGGAACACCATATATTTT. The encoded protein is CASSQDLGSRNTIYF.

At least ten counts were recorded for this clonotype. This chain uses TRBV12-3 or TRBV12-4 with TRBJ1-5; maybe TRBD1 (6 bases). V dropped 7 bases and J dropped 7 bases, with 17 bases sitting between them. The CDR3 spans 14 residues. The CDR3 sequence is CASTTEGGGQPQHF. The CDR3 region has the DNA TGTGCCAGCACCACCGAGGGGGGAGGACAGCCCCAGCATTTT.

This clonotype was counted ten times or more. V gene TRBV7-9 combines with J gene TRBJ1-1, with D hard to call. Trimming stripped 3 bases from V and 1 base from J, with 9 bases between. CDR3 length equals 14 residues. Per the germline V gene, CDR1 is SEHNR and CDR2 is FQNEAQ (reference sequence). In DNA form, the CDR3 reads TGTGCCAGCAGCTTGAGCCGCTGGAACACTGAAGCTTTCTTT. It is translated as CASSLSRWNTEAFF. Looking up the rest from reference TRBV7-9 and TRBJ1-1 gives the full variable domain: DTGVSQNPRHKITKRGQNVTFRCDPISEHNRLYWYRQTLGQGPEFLTYFQNEAQLEKSRLLSDRFSAERPKGSFSTLEIQRTEQGDSAMYLCASSLSRWNTEAFFGQGTRLTVV.

The table lists this clonotype with a few counts. This rearrangement joins TRBV25-1 to TRBJ2-7, with D perhaps being TRBD1 or TRBD2 (5 bases each). V lost 4 bases, J lost 3 bases, and 16 bases lay in between. CDR3 length equals 15 residues. Per germline, CDR1 MGHDK and CDR2 SYGVNS. The CDR3 is CASSADERGLYEQYF. CDR3 bases: TGTGCCAGCAGTGCTGACGAGAGGGGCCTCTACGAGCAGTACTTC.

The chain employs TRBV19 and TRBJ2-6; D is unclear. V was pared by 5 bases and J by 0 bases, with 8 bases between. The CDR3 totals 15 residues. Germline CDR1 reads LNHDA; CDR2 reads SQIVND (reference sequence). The CDR3 region is CASSATVSGANVLTF. The CDR3 bases are TGTGCCAGTAGTGCTACGGTCTCTGGGGCCAACGTCCTGACTTTC.

Remarks on this clonotype: It may be a read error: a sequence one base away is much more abundant. The rearrangement joins TRBV20-1 to TRBJ2-5; D is possibly TRBD1 (6 bases). There are 14 residues in the CDR3. Germline loops: CDR1 DFQATT, CDR2 SNEGSKA (reference sequence). The CDR3, as DNA: TGCAGTGCTAGAGGAACAGGGCCTCAAGAGACCCAGCACTTC. This encodes CSARGTGPQETQHF.